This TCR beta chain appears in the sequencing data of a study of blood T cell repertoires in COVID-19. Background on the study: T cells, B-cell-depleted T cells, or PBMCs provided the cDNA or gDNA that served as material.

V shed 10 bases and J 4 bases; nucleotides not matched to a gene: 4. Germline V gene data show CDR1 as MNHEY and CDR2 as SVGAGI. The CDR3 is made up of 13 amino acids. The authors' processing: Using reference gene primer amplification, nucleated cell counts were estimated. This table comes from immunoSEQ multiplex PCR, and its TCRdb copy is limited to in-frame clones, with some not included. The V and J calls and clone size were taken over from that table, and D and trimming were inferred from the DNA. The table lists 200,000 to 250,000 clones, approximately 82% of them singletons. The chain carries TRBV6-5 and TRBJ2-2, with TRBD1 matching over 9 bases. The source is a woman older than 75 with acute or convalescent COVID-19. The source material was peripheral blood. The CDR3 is CATETGGTGELFF. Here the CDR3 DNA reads TGTGCCACCGAGACAGGGGGCACCGGGGAGCTGTTTTTT.